The 31 T cell receptor beta chains listed next were all sequenced from one sample in a study of cytomegalovirus exposure and HLA in healthy donors. PCR used 60 Vbeta primers and 13 Jbeta primers. Measured with immunoSEQ multiplex PCR; TCRdb has only the in-frame clones, and not every one. Of 140,000 or so clones listed, 70% to 90% are singletons. Sequencing was done on a sample of PBMCs. The receptor source for this set is a woman aged 40 to 49 in good health and CMV-seronegative.

The chain recombines TRBV2 with TRBJ2-7; the match to TRBD2 covers 7 bases. Germline values: CDR1 SNHLY, CDR2 FYNNEI. This CDR3 contains 12 residues. V shed 9 bases, J shed 6 bases, and the junction held 8 bases outside the gene matches. The chain's CDR3 is CARGETSIEQYF. The CDR3 coding sequence is TGTGCCAGAGGGGAGACTAGCATCGAGCAGTACTTC.

V and J are TRBV7-8 and TRBJ1-2; D not resolved. The CDR3 runs 13 residues. The V end was cut by 5 bases, the J end by 4 bases, with 11 bases between. Germline assignment: CDR1 SGHVS and CDR2 FQNEAQ. The CDR3 spells CASSEDMSYGYTF. CDR3 nucleotide sequence: TGTGCCAGCAGCGAAGACATGTCCTATGGCTACACCTTC.

The rearrangement joins TRBV9 to TRBJ1-3, with TRBD1 as a possible D gene (5 bases). V was trimmed by 4 bases and J by 6 bases, leaving 14 bases between them. The CDR3 sequence is 14 residues long. Germline lookup yields CDR1 SGDLS and CDR2 YYNGEE. The CDR3 reads CASSPTPRENTIYF. DNA of the CDR3: TGTGCCAGCAGCCCTACGCCCAGGGAAAACACCATATATTTT.

V and J are TRBV11-3 and TRBJ2-7; 8 positions match TRBD2. After removal of 5 bases from V and 6 bases from J, the junction contained 9 bases not matched to a gene. Germline CDR1 SGHNT, CDR2 YENEEA. CDR3 length: 14 residues. The CDR3 nucleotides are TGTGCCAGCAGCCCGGGGGGGTCCGGGGGCGAGCAGTACTTC. This translates into CASSPGGSGGEQYF. The full variable domain, its missing parts supplied by reference TRBV11-3 and TRBJ2-7, is EAGVVQSPRYKIIEKKQPVAFWCNPISGHNTLYWYLQNLGQGPELLIRYENEEAVDDSQLPKDRFSAERLKGVDSTLKIQPAELGDSAVYLCASSPGGSGGEQYFGPGTRLTVT.

In its sample, this clone was seen a few times. CDR3 nucleotide sequence: TGTGCCAGCAGTTTATGGACAGGGAATAATTCACCCCTCCACTTT. Protein product: CASSLWTGNNSPLHF. The chain is built from TRBV28 and TRBJ1-6; 7 bases line up with TRBD1. Germline V gene lookup returns CDR1 MDHEN and CDR2 SYDVKM. J lost 5 bases, V lost 0 bases, and 1 base had no gene match. This CDR3 contains 15 residues.

This clone was found once. The rearrangement links TRBV9 to TRBJ1-1; possible D gene TRBD1, 6 bases. The germline V gene has CDR1 SGDLS and CDR2 YYNGEE. V was cut by 6 bases and J by 1 base, with 10 bases left in between. The CDR3 sequence is 13 residues long. CDR3 protein: CASTGTSNTEAFF. For the CDR3, the DNA is TGTGCCAGCACCGGGACATCGAACACTGAAGCTTTCTTT.

The chain has TRBV18 and TRBJ2-3; TRBD2 matches at 11 bases. The CDR3 extends over 16 amino acids. After removal of 2 bases from V and 4 bases from J, the junction contained 5 bases not matched to a gene. The germline CDR1 and CDR2 sequences are KGHSH and LQKENI. CDR3 protein: CASSPSYSGRADTQYF. CDR3 DNA sequence: TGTGCCAGCTCACCATCCTATAGCGGGAGGGCAGATACGCAGTATTTT.

The chain couples TRBV6-5 to TRBJ1-1; D not resolved. This CDR3 contains 12 residues. V lost 6 bases and J 5 bases, leaving 10 bases between the germline ends. Germline CDR1 and CDR2: MNHEY and SVGAGI. The CDR3 nucleotides read TGTGCCAGCAGCTTACATCAAACTGAAGCTTTCTTT. As protein: CASSLHQTEAFF.

A note on this clone: A junction boundary mismatches the germline segment, possibly from a read error. The chain combines TRBV7-9 with TRBJ2-1; D uncertain. In germline, CDR1 is SEHNR, CDR2 FQNEAQ (reference sequence). The CDR3 is made up of 14 amino acids. CDR3 nucleotides: TGTTCCAGCAGCCCTCCCTCCTTCTACAATGAGCAGTTCTTC. Translating it yields CSSSPPSFYNEQFF. Full variable domain (outside the CDR3, taken from reference TRBV7-9 and TRBJ2-1): DTGVSQNPRHKITKRGQNVTFRCDPISEHNRLYWYRQTLGQGPEFLTYFQNEAQLEKSRLLSDRFSAERPKGSFSTLEIQRTEQGDSAMYLCSSSPPSFYNEQFFGPGTRLTVL.

As DNA, the CDR3 is TGTGCCAGCAGCTCCTCCGGGACATCAGAGACCCAGTACTTC. Translated, it gives CASSSSGTSETQYF. The chain combines TRBV5-8 with TRBJ2-5; the D gene is possibly TRBD1 (6 bases). Germline CDR1 and CDR2: SGHTS and YDEGEE. V dropped 3 bases and J dropped 4 bases, with 13 bases sitting between them. The CDR3 spans 14 residues.

On this clone: Other DNA sequences in the sample encode the same CDR3. The chain employs TRBV7-8 and TRBJ2-5; 7 nucleotides match TRBD1. Trimming took 1 base from V and 2 from J; bases not matched to a gene: 1. Germline V gives CDR1 SGHVS, CDR2 FQNEAQ. The CDR3 consists of 14 residues. CDR3 sequence: CASSLGQGQETQYF. The CDR3 DNA follows: TGTGCCAGCAGCTTAGGACAGGGACAAGAGACCCAGTACTTC.

The V call is TRBV7-9, the J call TRBJ1-3, with 9 bases aligning to TRBD1. CDR3 length: 17 residues. The V gene end was trimmed by 5 bases and the J gene end by 4 bases; junction bases not matched to a gene: 12. The V gene's germline CDR1 is SEHNR and CDR2 FQNEAQ (reference sequence). The CDR3 DNA follows: TGTGCCAGCAGCCCGCGCACACAGGGGGCGGGAGGAAACACCATATATTTT. Translated, it gives CASSPRTQGAGGNTIYF.

J is TRBJ2-7 and V is TRBV30; TRBD2 matches at 8 bases. Germline trimming cut 5 bases from V and 5 bases from J; bases unmatched to any gene: 8. Germline assignment: CDR1 GTSNPN and CDR2 SVGIG (reference sequence). CDR3 length: 13 amino acids. The CDR3 protein is CAWAGGGINEQYF. The CDR3 bases are TGTGCCTGGGCCGGGGGGGGGATCAACGAGCAGTACTTC.

This chain links TRBV9 with TRBJ2-1; the D gene is possibly TRBD2 (6 bases). The germline V gene encodes CDR1 SGDLS and CDR2 YYNGEE. The CDR3 extends over 17 amino acids. V was shortened by 0 bases and J by 5 bases, with 18 bases between the two germline ends. The DNA of the CDR3 is TGTGCCAGCAGCGTAGCTCTAAGCGGATGGGGGGACAATGAGCAGTTCTTC. Its translation is CASSVALSGWGDNEQFF.

Concerning this clone itself: Other DNA sequences in the sample encode the same CDR3. The chain links TRBV30 to TRBJ2-7, with 9 bases identical to TRBD1. Germline trimming cut 5 bases from V and 5 bases from J; bases unmatched to any gene: 4. Germline CDR1 reads GTSNPN; CDR2 reads SVGIG (reference sequence). This CDR3 has 12 amino acids. For the CDR3, the DNA is TGTGCCTGGTCGGGACAGGGCGACGAGCAGTACTTC. Amino acid sequence: CAWSGQGDEQYF.

V is TRBV7-8 and J is TRBJ2-2; TRBD2 might be the D (6 bases). V was pared by 5 bases and J by 4 bases, with 14 bases between. From germline, CDR1 is SGHVS and CDR2 FQNEAQ. The CDR3 has 15 amino acids. CDR3 coding DNA: TGTGCCAGCAGCCAAACTAGGAGGGGCACCGGGGAGCTGTTTTTT. Its translation is CASSQTRRGTGELFF.

The rearrangement joins TRBV4-1 to TRBJ1-2; TRBD1 is a possible D gene (6 bases). The CDR3 is 14 residues long. Between the trimmed V and J ends, which lost 3 bases and 4 bases, there was a span of 12 bases. Germline V gene lookup returns CDR1 MGHRA and CDR2 YSYEKL. CDR3 DNA sequence: TGCGCCAGCAGCCATGGGTCAGGGGTCTATGGCTACACCTTC. Amino acid sequence: CASSHGSGVYGYTF.

The chain has TRBV5-1 and TRBJ2-1; TRBD2 aligns across 9 bases. This CDR3 region has 17 residues. The germline gives CDR1 SGHRS, CDR2 YFSETQ. J was trimmed by 6 bases and V by 0 bases; bases with no gene match: 10. The CDR3 loop is CASSLGYSGRWGNEQFF. The CDR3, as DNA: TGCGCCAGCAGCTTGGGGTATAGCGGGAGATGGGGCAATGAGCAGTTCTTC.

The chain employs TRBV19 and TRBJ1-2, with D possibly being TRBD1 (5 bases). This CDR3 contains 14 residues. Germline CDR1 LNHDA, CDR2 SQIVND (reference sequence). V lost 3 bases and J 4 bases, leaving 12 bases between the germline ends. The CDR3 bases are TGTGCCAGTAGTATCCCCCAAGGGGCCTATGGCTACACCTTC. It specifies CASSIPQGAYGYTF.

The chain combines TRBV18 with TRBJ1-1; maybe TRBD1 (5 bases). V gave up 5 bases and J gave up 4 bases, with 11 bases separating them. CDR3 size: 13 residues. The germline CDR1 and CDR2 sequences are KGHSH and LQKENI. The DNA for the CDR3 is TGTGCCAGCTCAGACAGTTCGCTCACTGAAGCTTTCTTT. It translates to CASSDSSLTEAFF.

This chain links TRBV28 with TRBJ2-3, with 10 bases matching TRBD2. V was clipped by 4 bases and J by 2 bases; unmatched bases: 3. This CDR3 is built from 15 residues. Germline loops: CDR1 MDHEN, CDR2 SYDVKM. The CDR3 DNA reads TGTGCCAGCAGTTCAGCGGGAGGGTACACAGATACGCAGTATTTT. As protein: CASSSAGGYTDTQYF.

The chain combines TRBV7-8 with TRBJ2-1, with 8 bases fitting TRBD2. This CDR3 spans 17 amino acids. Germline-derived CDR1 and CDR2 are SGHVS and FQNEAQ. Trimming removed 1 base from V and 11 bases from J; junction bases left unmatched: 16. CDR3 loop: CASSLGRLALGRGKQFF. CDR3 nucleotides: TGTGCCAGCAGCTTAGGGAGACTAGCCCTCGGGAGGGGGAAGCAGTTCTTC.

The genes are TRBV29-1 and TRBJ2-5, with 13 bases lining up with TRBD2. This CDR3 spans 13 amino acids. In germline, CDR1 is SQVTM, CDR2 ANQGSEA. V lost 7 bases, J lost 8 bases, and 7 bases stayed unmatched. The CDR3 loop reads CSGGGTSGITQYF. Here the CDR3 DNA reads TGCAGCGGCGGTGGGACTAGCGGGATCACCCAGTACTTC. Drawing the rest from reference TRBV29-1 and TRBJ2-5, the complete variable domain is SAVISQKPSRDICQRGTSLTIQCQVDSQVTMMFWYRQQPGQSLTLIATANQGSEATYESGFVIDKFPISRPNLTFSTLTVSNMSPEDSSIYLCSGGGTSGITQYFGPGTRLLVL.

Only one count was recorded for this clone. The rearrangement links TRBV7-2 to TRBJ2-2; 8 nucleotides agree with TRBD1. CDR1 is SGHTA and CDR2 is FQGNSA in the germline V gene. Unmatched junction bases numbered 5, after V lost 5 bases and J lost 6 bases. The CDR3 runs to 14 residues. The CDR3 here is CASSRTGFAGELFF. In DNA, the CDR3 is TGTGCCAGCAGCCGGACAGGGTTTGCCGGGGAGCTGTTTTTT.

This clone showed up just a few times. This chain connects TRBV6-6 to TRBJ2-7; 7 positions agree with TRBD1. The trim removed 7 bases at V and 5 bases at J, leaving 8 bases unmatched. CDR1 MNHNY and CDR2 SVGAGI come from the germline V gene (reference sequence). This CDR3 has 13 amino acids. The CDR3, as DNA: TGTGCCAGCACCCAATCGGGACAGAACGAGCAGTACTTC. Translating it yields CASTQSGQNEQYF.

The chain couples TRBV11-3 to TRBJ2-5; 7 nucleotides agree with TRBD2. The V gene's germline CDR1 is SGHNT and CDR2 YENEEA. CDR3 length equals 16 residues. After removal of 4 bases from V and 1 base from J, the junction contained 9 bases not matched to a gene. The CDR3 here is CASSWRSGVFQETQYF. For the CDR3, the DNA is TGTGCCAGCAGCTGGAGGAGCGGGGTATTCCAAGAGACCCAGTACTTC.

The CDR3 nucleotides are TGCGCCAGCAGACTCCGTGACGGGAGTTCCCACTACGAGCAGTACTTC. Translating it yields CASRLRDGSSHYEQYF. The chain employs TRBV4-1 and TRBJ2-5; D is possibly TRBD2 (6 bases). The J call is uncertain, as TRBJ2-7 better fits the DNA end. CDR1 and CDR2 from the germline V gene are MGHRA and YSYEKL. The CDR3 has 16 residues.

The chain uses TRBV6-1 and TRBJ1-2; D uncertain. Germline lookup yields CDR1 MNHNS and CDR2 SASEGT. The CDR3 extends over 13 amino acids. Trimming took 6 bases from V and 8 from J, leaving 16 bases between them. CDR3 sequence reads: CASRDNPGRGYTF. CDR3 nucleotides: TGTGCCAGCAGGGATAATCCGGGTCGCGGCTACACCTTC.

The genes are TRBV14 and TRBJ1-3; no reliable D call. Germline CDR1 and CDR2: SGHDN and FVKESK. Trimming cost V 1 base and J 0 bases, with 7 bases left between them. The CDR3 sequence is 15 residues long. CDR3 protein: CASSQGGSSGNTIYF. CDR3 DNA: TGTGCCAGCAGCCAAGGAGGGAGCTCTGGAAACACCATATATTTT.

The rearrangement uses TRBV7-7 and TRBJ1-1; D not resolved. The CDR3 extends over 13 amino acids. V was shortened by 2 bases and J by 2 bases, with 6 bases between the two germline ends. From germline, CDR1 is SSHAT and CDR2 FNYEAQ (reference sequence). CDR3 loop: CASSLTDNTEAFF. The CDR3 DNA follows: TGTGCCAGCAGCTTAACAGATAACACTGAAGCTTTCTTT.

The rearrangement uses TRBV18 and TRBJ2-3; D is unclear. Germline V CDR1 and CDR2: KGHSH, LQKENI. V was trimmed by 5 bases and J by 4 bases, leaving 10 bases between them. This CDR3 has 13 amino acids. CDR3 in DNA: TGTGCCAGCTCAAACCTAGAGGCAGATACGCAGTATTTT. Residues: CASSNLEADTQYF.